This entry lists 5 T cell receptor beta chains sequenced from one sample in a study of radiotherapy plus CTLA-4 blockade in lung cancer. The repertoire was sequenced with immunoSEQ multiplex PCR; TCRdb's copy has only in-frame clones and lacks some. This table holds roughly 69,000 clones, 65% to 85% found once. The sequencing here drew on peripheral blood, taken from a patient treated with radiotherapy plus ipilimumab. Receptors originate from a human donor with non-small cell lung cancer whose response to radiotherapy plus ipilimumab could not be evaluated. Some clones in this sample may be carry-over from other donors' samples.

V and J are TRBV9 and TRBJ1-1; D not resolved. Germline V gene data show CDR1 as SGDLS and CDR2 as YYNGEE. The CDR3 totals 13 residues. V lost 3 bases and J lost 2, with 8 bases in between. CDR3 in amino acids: CASSGEVNTEAFF. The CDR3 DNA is TGTGCCAGCAGCGGGGAGGTCAACACTGAAGCTTTCTTT.

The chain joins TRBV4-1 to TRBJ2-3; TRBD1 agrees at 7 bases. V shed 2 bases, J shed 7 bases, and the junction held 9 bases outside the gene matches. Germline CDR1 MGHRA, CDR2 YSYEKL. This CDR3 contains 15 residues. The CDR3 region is CASSQPDRVTYTQYF. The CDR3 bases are TGCGCCAGCAGCCAACCAGACAGGGTAACGTATACGCAGTATTTT.

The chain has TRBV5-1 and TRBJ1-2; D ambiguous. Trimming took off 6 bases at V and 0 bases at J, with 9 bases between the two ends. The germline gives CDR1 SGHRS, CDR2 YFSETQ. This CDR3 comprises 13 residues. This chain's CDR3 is CASKEPTNYGYTF. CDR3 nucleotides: TGCGCCAGCAAAGAGCCTACTAACTATGGCTACACCTTC.

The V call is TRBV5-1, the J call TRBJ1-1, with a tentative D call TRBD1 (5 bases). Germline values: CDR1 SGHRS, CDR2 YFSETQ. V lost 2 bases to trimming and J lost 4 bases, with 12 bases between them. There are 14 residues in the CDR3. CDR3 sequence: CASSFYGGGTEAFF. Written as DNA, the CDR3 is TGCGCCAGCAGCTTTTACGGGGGGGGCACTGAAGCTTTCTTT.

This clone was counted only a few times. CDR3 sequence (DNA): TGTGCCGCCAGTTTCTCCGGGACTAGCGGGGGGAACACCGGGGAGCTGTTTTTT. It yields the protein CAASFSGTSGGNTGELFF. The rearrangement links TRBV10-3 to TRBJ2-2; 14 bases match TRBD2. The CDR3 spans 18 residues. The V gene's germline CDR1 is ENHRY and CDR2 SYGVKD. Losses at the gene ends were 11 bases for V and 1 base for J; bases not matched to a gene: 12.